The sequence of this T cell receptor beta chain was determined in a study of blood T cells in healthy people across ages. Study conclusions and caveats: Older individuals had lower TCR beta diversity per million T cells (the decline was roughly linear). Across samples, TCR beta diversity tracked strongly with naive T cell percentage.

For the second PCR, which ran for about 7 to 11 cycles, a sample-barcoded 5' primer and a J-beta primer mix were used. MiXCR, run by TCRdb on the 5' RACE reads, gives a single entry per CDR3 protein. The table records hundreds of thousands of distinct CDR3 sequences, more than 55% of them present only once. As to this clonotype: Its specificity is not known.

This CDR3 is built from 12 residues. Germline CDR1 is MNHEY and CDR2 is SVGAGI. The V end was cut by 8 bases, the J end by 5 bases, with 13 bases between. The sequencing sample was made of blood. The rearrangement joins TRBV6-5 to TRBJ2-7, with D possibly matching TRBD1 (6 bases). This sequence was found in a man in his forties or fifties in good health. The CDR3 sequence: CASRDRYHEQYF. The DNA for the CDR3 is TGTGCCAGCCGAGACAGGTACCACGAGCAGTACTTC.